This TCR beta chain was recovered during a study of cytomegalovirus exposure and HLA in healthy donors. This CDR3 has 13 amino acids. In germline, CDR1 is MNHEY, CDR2 SVGAGI. Trimming at V came to 6 bases and at J to 4 bases, leaving 3 bases not matched to a gene. Both 60 Vbeta primers and 13 Jbeta primers went into the PCR. Clones were sequenced by immunoSEQ multiplex PCR, and TCRdb holds only the in-frame ones, with some missing. Counted here are approximately 70,000 clones, roughly 80% occurring once; the ten biggest clones make up over 20%. This receptor was obtained from a woman in her 30s in good health and CMV-seropositive. V gene TRBV6-5 combines with J gene TRBJ1-2; 9 bases line up with TRBD1. Input material: PBMCs. The CDR3 DNA follows: TGTGCCAGCAGACGGACAGGGGCCTATGGCTACACCTTC. Encoded protein: CASRRTGAYGYTF.